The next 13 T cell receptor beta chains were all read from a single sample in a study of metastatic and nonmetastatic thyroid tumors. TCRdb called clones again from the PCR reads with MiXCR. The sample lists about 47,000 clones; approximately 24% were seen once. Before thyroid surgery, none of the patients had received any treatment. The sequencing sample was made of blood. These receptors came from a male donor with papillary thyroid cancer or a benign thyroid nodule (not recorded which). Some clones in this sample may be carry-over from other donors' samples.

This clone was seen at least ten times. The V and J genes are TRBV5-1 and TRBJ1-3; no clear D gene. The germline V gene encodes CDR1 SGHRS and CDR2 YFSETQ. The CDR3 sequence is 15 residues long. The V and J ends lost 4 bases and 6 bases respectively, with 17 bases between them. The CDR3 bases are TGCGCCAGCAGCCCGGAGGGCCCTCACCAAAACACCATATATTTT. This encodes CASSPEGPHQNTIYF.

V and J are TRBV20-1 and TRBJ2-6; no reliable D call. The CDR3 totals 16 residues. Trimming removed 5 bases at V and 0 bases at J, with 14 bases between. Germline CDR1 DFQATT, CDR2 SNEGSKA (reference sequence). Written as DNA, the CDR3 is TGCAGTGCTCCGTACCGGAGTAGCTCTGGGGCCAACGTCCTGACTTTC. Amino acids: CSAPYRSSSGANVLTF.

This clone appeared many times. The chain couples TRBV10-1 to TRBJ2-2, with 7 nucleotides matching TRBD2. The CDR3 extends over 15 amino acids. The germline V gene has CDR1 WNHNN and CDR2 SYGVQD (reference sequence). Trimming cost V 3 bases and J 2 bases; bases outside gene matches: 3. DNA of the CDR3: TGCGCCAGCAGTGACCGGACTAGTAACACCGGGGAGCTGTTTTTT. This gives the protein CASSDRTSNTGELFF.

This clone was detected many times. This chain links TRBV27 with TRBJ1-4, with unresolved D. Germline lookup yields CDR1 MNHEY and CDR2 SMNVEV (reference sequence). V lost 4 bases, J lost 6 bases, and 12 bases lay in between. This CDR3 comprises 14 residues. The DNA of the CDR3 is TGTGCCAGCAGTTCGTCCCATGGGGATGAAAAACTGTTTTTT. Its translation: CASSSSHGDEKLFF.

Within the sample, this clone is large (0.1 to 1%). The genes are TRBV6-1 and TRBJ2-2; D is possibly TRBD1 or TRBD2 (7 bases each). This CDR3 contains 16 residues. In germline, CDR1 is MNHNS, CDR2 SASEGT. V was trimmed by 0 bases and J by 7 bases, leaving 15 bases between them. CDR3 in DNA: TGTGCCAGCAGTGAAGCTTGGGAGGGGGCGGTCGGGGAGCTGTTTTTT. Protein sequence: CASSEAWEGAVGELFF.

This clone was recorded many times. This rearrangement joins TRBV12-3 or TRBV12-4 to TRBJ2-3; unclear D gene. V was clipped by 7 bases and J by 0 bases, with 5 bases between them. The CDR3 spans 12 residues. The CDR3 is CASIDSTDTQYF. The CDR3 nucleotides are TGTGCCAGCATCGACAGCACAGATACGCAGTATTTT.

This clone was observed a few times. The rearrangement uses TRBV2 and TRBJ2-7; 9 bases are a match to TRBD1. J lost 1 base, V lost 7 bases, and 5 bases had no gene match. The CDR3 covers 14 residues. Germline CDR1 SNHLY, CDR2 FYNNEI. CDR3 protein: CASKPGQGSYEQYF. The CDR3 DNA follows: TGTGCCAGCAAACCCGGACAGGGGTCCTACGAGCAGTACTTC.

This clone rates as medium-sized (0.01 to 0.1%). The CDR3 region is CASRTGTTAGEQYF. For the CDR3, the DNA is TGTGCCAGTAGAACCGGGACAACTGCGGGGGAGCAGTACTTC. The chain is built from TRBV19 and TRBJ2-7; D tentatively fits TRBD1 or TRBD2 (6 bases each). V was trimmed by 6 bases and J by 7 bases, leaving 19 bases between them. This CDR3 is 14 amino acids long. In germline, CDR1 is LNHDA, CDR2 SQIVND (reference sequence).

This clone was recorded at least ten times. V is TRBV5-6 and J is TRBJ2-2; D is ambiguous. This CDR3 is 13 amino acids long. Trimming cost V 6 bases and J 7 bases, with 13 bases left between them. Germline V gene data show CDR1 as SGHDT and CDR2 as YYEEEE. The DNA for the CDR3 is TGTGCCAGCATCCGATACCCGATCGGGGAGCTGTTTTTT. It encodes CASIRYPIGELFF.

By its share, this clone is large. DNA of the CDR3: TGTGCCAGCAGTCGAAGGTGGGACAGGACTGATCAGCCCCAGCATTTT. Amino acid sequence: CASSRRWDRTDQPQHF. The chain is built from TRBV6-1 and TRBJ1-5, with TRBD1 matching 8 bases. The CDR3 sequence is 16 residues long. J was trimmed by 5 bases and V by 5 bases; bases with no gene match: 11. Germline V gene lookup returns CDR1 MNHNS and CDR2 SASEGT.

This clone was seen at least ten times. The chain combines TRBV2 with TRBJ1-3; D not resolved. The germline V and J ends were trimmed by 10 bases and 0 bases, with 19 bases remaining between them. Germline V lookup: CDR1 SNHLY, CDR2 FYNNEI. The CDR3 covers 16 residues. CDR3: CATKGLWLSSGNTIYF. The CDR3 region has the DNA TGTGCCACCAAAGGTCTCTGGTTGAGCTCTGGAAACACCATATATTTT.

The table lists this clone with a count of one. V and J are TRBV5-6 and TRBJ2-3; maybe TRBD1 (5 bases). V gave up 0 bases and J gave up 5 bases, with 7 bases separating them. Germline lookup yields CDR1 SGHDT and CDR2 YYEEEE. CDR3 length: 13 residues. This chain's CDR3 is CASSLGGVDTQYF. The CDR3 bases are TGTGCCAGCAGCTTGGGGGGCGTAGATACGCAGTATTTT.

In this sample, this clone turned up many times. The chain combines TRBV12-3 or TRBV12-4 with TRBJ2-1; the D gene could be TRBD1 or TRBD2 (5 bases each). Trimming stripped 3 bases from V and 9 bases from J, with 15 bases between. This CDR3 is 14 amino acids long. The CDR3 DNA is TGTGCCAGCAGTTTTCAGGGATATGGGAGTGAGCAGTTCTTC. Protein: CASSFQGYGSEQFF.